A selection of T cell receptor beta chains follows, all from one sample in a study of shared clonotypes between healthy human individuals. Produced via immunoSEQ multiplex PCR; TCRdb's table is partial and in-frame only. The table has 730,000 or so clones, about three quarters seen once. The sample taken for sequencing was memory CD4+ T cells sorted from blood. The receptors derive from a woman under 40 in good health. Each CDR3 is given with its conserved first and last residue.

CASSRTGTGAYEQYF	15	TRBV6-5	TRBJ2-7
CAILAGGLETQYF	13	TRBV6-1	TRBJ2-5
CASALTGPRYGYTF	14	TRBV19	TRBJ1-2
CASSVRDGRHEQYF	14	TRBV10-2	TRBJ2-7
CASRLAETYNEQFF	14	TRBV27	TRBJ2-1
CASSMASAKGEQYF	14	TRBV2	TRBJ2-7
CAISERGSNQPQHF	14	TRBV10-3	TRBJ1-5
CASRITGGDEQYF	13	TRBV28	TRBJ2-7
CASSPQWGGGDNEQFF	16	TRBV28	TRBJ2-1
CASSYVTSAAGTQYF	15	TRBV7-2	TRBJ2-5
CASTMDRATEAFF	13	TRBV6-5	TRBJ1-1
CASSATTGGRETQYF	15	TRBV6-5	TRBJ2-5
CASSPGTSGVHEQYF	15	TRBV11-3	TRBJ2-7
CASSWDQQGGSGNTIYF	17	TRBV5-1	TRBJ1-3
CASSYSGRMQETQYF	15	TRBV6-5	TRBJ2-5
CASSSFTHGYTF	12	TRBV4-1	TRBJ1-2
CASSLRWSGYEQYF	14	TRBV11-2	.
CASSTLRVAGKGELFF	16	TRBV19	TRBJ2-2
CASSPTGTNYGYTF	14	TRBV7-2	TRBJ1-2
CASGQAGEPTYEQYF	15	TRBV27	TRBJ2-7
CATATGDGYEQYF	13	TRBV10-3	TRBJ2-7
CASSYFGGSEKLFF	14	TRBV6-5	TRBJ1-4
CAIGGQDVLEQYF	13	TRBV10-3	TRBJ2-7
CACEGASPTNEKLFF	15	TRBV19	TRBJ1-4
CASTGAGNTIYF	12	TRBV28	TRBJ1-3
CASSLSGSGYEQYF	14	TRBV6-5	TRBJ2-7
CASSKGRTGVAYEQYF	16	TRBV21-1	TRBJ2-7
CASSLGGLFNEQFF	14	TRBV7-4	TRBJ2-1
CASSLGLGSSYEQYF	15	TRBV7-2	TRBJ2-7
CATQPRYGYTF	11	TRBV2	TRBJ1-2
CASSANRAGNTIYF	14	TRBV10-1	TRBJ1-3
CASSGGVLFQPQHF	14	TRBV6-5	TRBJ1-5
CASSGSQGQGAFF	13	TRBV19	TRBJ1-1
CASSLGRIRSYEQYF	15	TRBV7-8	TRBJ2-7
CASRGQGLGQVAQHF	15	TRBV28	TRBJ1-5
CASSFLISGGGYEQYF	16	TRBV5-6	TRBJ2-7
CASSVNLAGVRNEQFF	16	TRBV6-1	TRBJ2-1
CASSVGLGGGNTEAFF	16	TRBV9	TRBJ1-1
CASSLVVAYNEQFF	14	TRBV28	TRBJ2-1
CASRQDSLGYTF	12	TRBV5-1	TRBJ1-2
CASTSPGYGYTF	12	TRBV6-5	TRBJ1-2
CASSPPGSGLREQFF	15	TRBV13	TRBJ2-1
CASSQETQYF	10	TRBV18	TRBJ2-5
CASSYDAGNEQFF	13	TRBV6-5	TRBJ2-1
CASSRIGQGDQPQHF	15	TRBV5-1	TRBJ1-5